One sample yielded the 16 T cell receptor beta chains listed below, sequenced in a study of blood T cell repertoires in COVID-19 (TCRdb year 2020). The library relied on the immunoSEQ multiplex PCR assay. TCRdb mirrors the immuneACCESS table, restricted to in-frame sequences. Some clones are absent from its copies; in checked studies, under half trace to an unresolved V gene, and the reason for the others is unknown. Here the sample has tens of thousands of clones; approximately 90% occur a single time. The top ten hold about 5% of the sample. The sequenced material came from peripheral blood. The receptors shown here come from a woman aged 60-70 years with active COVID-19.

Written as DNA, the CDR3 is TGTGCCACCAGTGATTGGGACAGCCCTAGGAATCAGCCCCAGCATTTT. Protein: CATSDWDSPRNQPQHF. This rearrangement joins TRBV24-1 to TRBJ1-5; 7 bases align to TRBD1. The CDR3 sequence is 16 residues long. Germline V gives CDR1 KGHDR, CDR2 SFDVKD. V shed 2 bases and J 4 bases; nucleotides not matched to a gene: 7.

The chain couples TRBV10-3 to TRBJ2-3; no clear D gene. The CDR3 contains 14 residues. The V gene lost 5 bases and the J gene lost 1 base, with 10 bases spanning the gap. Per the germline V gene, CDR1 is ENHRY and CDR2 is SYGVKD. CDR3 nucleotides: TGTGCCATCAGTCCTACCCCCGGCACAGATACGCAGTATTTT. It yields the protein CAISPTPGTDTQYF.

The gene calls are TRBV25-1 and TRBJ2-7; the D gene is possibly TRBD1 (7 bases). The CDR3 sequence is 13 residues long. Germline CDR1 and CDR2: MGHDK and SYGVNS. With 6 bases removed from V and 4 bases from J, the gap between germline ends came to 13 bases. The CDR3 loop is CASSRQGGYEQYF. CDR3 in DNA: TGTGCCAGCAGCAGGCAGGGGGGATACGAGCAGTACTTC.

The chain links TRBV7-9 to TRBJ2-1, with TRBD2 matching 12 bases. CDR3 length equals 17 residues. Losses at the gene ends were 5 bases for V and 6 bases for J; bases not matched to a gene: 11. Germline V CDR1 and CDR2: SEHNR, FQNEAQ (reference sequence). CDR3 sequence: CASSHPLAGGLFNEQFF. The CDR3, as DNA: TGTGCCAGCAGCCATCCACTAGCGGGAGGCCTCTTCAATGAGCAGTTCTTC.

The rearrangement uses TRBV18 and TRBJ2-1; 8 positions agree with TRBD2. CDR1 is KGHSH, CDR2 LQKENI, per germline. The CDR3 is made up of 16 amino acids. V was pared by 6 bases and J by 8 bases, with 15 bases of the junction left unmatched. The CDR3 loop is CASSLLSGSAGDEQFF. The CDR3 DNA reads TGTGCCAGCTCCCTTCTCAGCGGGAGTGCGGGGGATGAGCAGTTCTTC.

The chain couples TRBV5-8 to TRBJ2-4, with D unclear. Trimming cost V 3 bases and J 0 bases, with 10 bases left between them. The CDR3 is 15 residues long. Germline V gene lookup returns CDR1 SGHTS and CDR2 YDEGEE. The CDR3 protein is CASSSREIAKNIQYF. The CDR3 nucleotides read TGTGCCAGCAGCTCCCGCGAGATAGCCAAAAACATTCAGTACTTC.

The V gene is TRBV5-8, the J gene TRBJ2-2; the D gene is possibly TRBD1 (5 bases). Germline assignment: CDR1 SGHTS and CDR2 YDEGEE. The CDR3 sequence is 14 residues long. V was clipped by 0 bases and J by 3 bases, with 6 bases between them. The CDR3 here is CASSLGQHTGELFF. The CDR3 DNA sequence: TGTGCCAGCAGCTTGGGACAGCACACCGGGGAGCTGTTTTTT.

This clone was seen only once. The rearrangement uses TRBV28 and TRBJ1-5, with TRBD1 identical over 7 bases. The CDR3 totals 14 residues. Germline V gene sequence: CDR1 MDHEN, CDR2 SYDVKM. Unmatched junction bases numbered 8, after V lost 2 bases and J lost 10 bases. The CDR3 here is CASSLGRGARPQHF. CDR3 DNA sequence: TGTGCCAGCAGTTTAGGCAGGGGGGCGCGTCCCCAGCATTTT. Variable domain in full (rest from reference TRBV28 and TRBJ1-5): DVKVTQSSRYLVKRTGEKVFLECVQDMDHENMFWYRQDPGLGLRLIYFSYDVKMKEKGDIPEGYSVSREKKERFSLILESASTNQTSMYLCASSLGRGARPQHFGDGTRLSIL.

The V call is TRBV7-9, the J call TRBJ2-3, with 10 bases fitting TRBD1. Germline V CDR1 and CDR2: SEHNR, FQNEAQ (reference sequence). The CDR3 runs to 16 residues. The V gene end was trimmed by 5 bases and the J gene end by 4 bases; junction bases not matched to a gene: 9. CDR3 region: CASSPTSTGGADTQYF. The CDR3 nucleotides read TGTGCCAGCAGCCCGACATCGACAGGGGGCGCAGATACGCAGTATTTT.

V and J are TRBV28 and TRBJ2-7; D remains unclear. Germline loops: CDR1 MDHEN, CDR2 SYDVKM. V was trimmed by 6 bases and J by 7 bases, leaving 10 bases between them. The CDR3 consists of 11 residues. DNA of the CDR3: TGTGCCAGCAGCGTAACTGGTGAGCAGTACTTC. Its protein product is CASSVTGEQYF.

A single count supports this clone. J is TRBJ2-2 and V is TRBV14; D possibly corresponds to TRBD1 (5 bases). Germline V gene data show CDR1 as SGHDN and CDR2 as FVKESK. The CDR3 is 15 amino acids. The V and J ends lost 1 base and 6 bases respectively, with 12 bases between them. CDR3 bases: TGTGCCAGCAGCCAAGGCAGGGCCGGTGCCGGGGAGCTGTTTTTT. It encodes CASSQGRAGAGELFF.

The rearrangement joins TRBV7-6 to TRBJ1-1; D remains unclear. The CDR3 consists of 13 residues. Trimming pared 5 bases from V and 1 base from J, leaving 8 bases between. Looked up from germline, CDR1 is SGHVS and CDR2 is FNYEAQ. The CDR3 DNA reads TGTGCCAGCAGCCCCACAAGGAACACTGAAGCTTTCTTT. Translating gives CASSPTRNTEAFF.

The chain links TRBV27 to TRBJ2-2, with 13 bases aligning to TRBD2. The junction had 6 bases not matched to a gene; V was cut back by 3 bases and J by 5 bases. This CDR3 has 17 residues. Germline assignment: CDR1 MNHEY and CDR2 SMNVEV (reference sequence). The CDR3 coding sequence is TGTGCCAGCAGTTTCCGACTAGCGGGAGGATCGACCGGGGAGCTGTTTTTT. Translation gives CASSFRLAGGSTGELFF.

This chain uses TRBV2 with TRBJ2-3, with TRBD2 as a possible D gene (5 bases). CDR1 and CDR2 (germline): SNHLY, FYNNEI. V was shortened by 5 bases and J by 4 bases, with 7 bases between the two germline ends. The CDR3 runs 12 residues. The DNA for the CDR3 is TGTGCCAGCAGTATGGAGGCAGATACGCAGTATTTT. Translation: CASSMEADTQYF.

The gene calls are TRBV2 and TRBJ1-3; D is ambiguous. The CDR3 covers 15 residues. V lost 3 bases to trimming and J lost 0 bases, with 9 bases between them. CDR1 and CDR2 from the germline V gene are SNHLY and FYNNEI. DNA for the CDR3: TGTGCCAGCAGTGATAACTCAATCTCTGGAAACACCATATATTTT. Amino acid sequence: CASSDNSISGNTIYF.

This clone has a count of ten or more. The rearrangement links TRBV7-8 to TRBJ2-1; 7 bases line up with TRBD2. J gave up 0 bases and V 5 bases, and 19 bases lay outside the gene matches. Per germline, CDR1 SGHVS and CDR2 FQNEAQ. The CDR3 is 20 residues long. CDR3 in DNA: TGTGCCAGCAGCCAAGACAATTACGAGCGGGGCCCACCCTCCTACAATGAGCAGTTCTTC. Amino acids: CASSQDNYERGPPSYNEQFF.